The 15 T cell receptor beta chains presented below share a single source sample, sequenced in a study of T cell clones after liver transplantation. Sequencing was performed with immunoSEQ multiplex PCR; in TCRdb, only in-frame clones are kept and a portion is missing. The sample carries more than 95,000 clones, about 86% recorded once. Source: CD4+ T cells from blood, taken around 49 months after liver transplant. Every receptor here comes from a human patient who received a liver transplant. Some T cells may trace back to the graft donor.

The chain is built from TRBV19 and TRBJ2-7; D is unclear. CDR1 LNHDA and CDR2 SQIVND come from the germline V gene (reference sequence). CDR3 length: 14 amino acids. V lost 10 bases to trimming and J lost 0 bases, with 16 bases between them. The CDR3 sequence: CATSSWGSSYEQYF. The CDR3 DNA follows: TGTGCCACCTCATCTTGGGGTTCCTCCTACGAGCAGTACTTC.

This clone was recorded once. The rearrangement uses TRBV27 and TRBJ2-1; 9 bases are shared with TRBD1. Looked up from germline, CDR1 is MNHEY and CDR2 is SMNVEV (reference sequence). The V and J ends lost 4 bases and 7 bases, in that order; junction bases with no gene match: 17. The length of the CDR3 is 18 residues. The CDR3 coding sequence is TGTGCCAGCAGTTCGGGGCTATTGGGACAGGGAGACCTAAATGAGCAGTTCTTC. Its protein is CASSSGLLGQGDLNEQFF.

The gene calls are TRBV19 and TRBJ1-2; maybe TRBD1 (6 bases). With 1 base removed from V and 2 bases from J, the gap between germline ends came to 11 bases. The germline gives CDR1 LNHDA, CDR2 SQIVND (reference sequence). This CDR3 is built from 15 residues. The CDR3 sequence: CASSIAGGPNYGYTF. The CDR3 bases are TGTGCCAGTAGTATAGCTGGGGGCCCGAACTATGGCTACACCTTC. The whole variable domain, filled in from reference TRBV19 and TRBJ1-2, reads DGGITQSPKYLFRKEGQNVTLSCEQNLNHDAMYWYRQDPGQGLRLIYYSQIVNDFQKGDIAEGYSVSREKKESFPLTVTSAQKNPTAFYLCASSIAGGPNYGYTFGSGTRLTVV.

This clone was recorded once. The CDR3: CASSQGQGTREQPQHF. The CDR3 region has the DNA TGCGCCAGCAGCCAAGGACAGGGGACGAGGGAGCAGCCCCAGCATTTT. This sequence joins TRBV4-3 and TRBJ1-5; 8 bases align to TRBD1. V was clipped by 1 base and J by 7 bases; unmatched bases: 9. Germline assignment: CDR1 LGHNA and CDR2 YSLEER. The CDR3 runs to 16 residues.

This rearrangement joins TRBV28 to TRBJ2-7; 8 bases match TRBD1. The germline V gene encodes CDR1 MDHEN and CDR2 SYDVKM. The V gene end was trimmed by 8 bases and the J gene end by 6 bases; junction bases not matched to a gene: 3. The CDR3 covers 11 residues. The CDR3, as DNA: TGTGCCAGCCCAGGGGGCGGCGAGCAGTACTTC. Amino acids: CASPGGGEQYF.

J is TRBJ1-3 and V is TRBV19; D is uncertain. V gave up 10 bases and J gave up 0 bases, with 13 bases separating them. The CDR3 spans 14 residues. CDR1 and CDR2 from the germline V gene are LNHDA and SQIVND (reference sequence). The CDR3 DNA sequence: TGTGCCACCACAGACCCGGGCTCTGGAAACACCATATATTTT. Translated: CATTDPGSGNTIYF.

The DNA for the CDR3 is TGTGCCAGCAGGAGACAGGGCCGCCCAACCGGGGAGCTGTTTTTT. This gives the protein CASRRQGRPTGELFF. V is TRBV6-6 and J is TRBJ2-2; 7 bases map to TRBD1. J was trimmed by 5 bases and V by 6 bases; bases with no gene match: 9. The CDR3 consists of 15 residues. The germline CDR1 and CDR2 sequences are MNHNY and SVGAGI (reference sequence).

The chain carries TRBV19 and TRBJ2-3; D may be TRBD2 (5 bases). The CDR3 is made up of 12 amino acids. V lost 3 bases and J 8 bases, leaving 9 bases between the germline ends. The germline CDR1 and CDR2 sequences are LNHDA and SQIVND (reference sequence). The CDR3 region is CASSMGSGTQYF. CDR3 DNA sequence: TGTGCCAGTAGTATGGGGAGTGGTACGCAGTATTTT. Combining the CDR3 with reference TRBV19 and TRBJ2-3 gives the whole variable domain DGGITQSPKYLFRKEGQNVTLSCEQNLNHDAMYWYRQDPGQGLRLIYYSQIVNDFQKGDIAEGYSVSREKKESFPLTVTSAQKNPTAFYLCASSMGSGTQYFGPGTRLTVL.

The chain is built from TRBV6-5 and TRBJ1-2; 8 bases are shared with TRBD1. The CDR3 is made up of 14 amino acids. The germline V gene has CDR1 MNHEY and CDR2 SVGAGI. The ends lost 5 bases at V and 3 bases at J; junction bases unmatched: 5. The CDR3 loop reads CASSPTGGYYGYTF. DNA for the CDR3: TGTGCCAGCAGTCCTACAGGGGGATACTATGGCTACACCTTC.

This rearrangement joins TRBV6-5 to TRBJ2-2; TRBD1 agrees at 8 bases. CDR1 MNHEY and CDR2 SVGAGI come from the germline V gene. The V gene end was trimmed by 7 bases and the J gene end by 3 bases; junction bases not matched to a gene: 7. The CDR3 loop spans 15 amino acids. The CDR3 is CASNIRGRDTGELFF. The CDR3 DNA sequence: TGTGCCAGCAATATCAGGGGGCGGGACACCGGGGAGCTGTTTTTT.

This clone has only one observation. The V and J genes are TRBV14 and TRBJ2-3; D remains ambiguous. This CDR3 contains 15 residues. Germline CDR1 and CDR2: SGHDN and FVKESK. Trimming removed 5 bases from V and 0 bases from J, with 12 bases in between. This CDR3 is CASSETRPSTDTQYF. The CDR3 DNA is TGTGCCAGCAGCGAGACCAGGCCCAGCACAGATACGCAGTATTTT.

CDR3 sequence: CATRLEGNQPQHF. CDR3 in DNA: TGTGCCACGCGCCTCGAGGGCAATCAGCCCCAGCATTTT. This rearrangement joins TRBV28 to TRBJ1-5, with D unresolved. The germline V gene has CDR1 MDHEN and CDR2 SYDVKM. V dropped 10 bases and J dropped 2 bases, with 12 bases sitting between them. The CDR3 is 13 amino acids. The full variable domain, rest sourced from reference TRBV28 and TRBJ1-5, is DVKVTQSSRYLVKRTGEKVFLECVQDMDHENMFWYRQDPGLGLRLIYFSYDVKMKEKGDIPEGYSVSREKKERFSLILESASTNQTSMYLCATRLEGNQPQHFGDGTRLSIL.

The chain recombines TRBV5-1 with TRBJ2-5; 8 positions agree with TRBD1. CDR3 length equals 15 residues. V lost 3 bases, J lost 1 base, and 5 bases stayed unmatched. Germline CDR1 reads SGHRS; CDR2 reads YFSETQ. The CDR3 DNA follows: TGCGCCAGCAGCTCTCCCGACAGGGGCCAAGAGACCCAGTACTTC. As protein: CASSSPDRGQETQYF.

This clone was detected only a few times. This chain links TRBV18 with TRBJ1-2; D is unclear. This CDR3 region has 17 residues. The ends were cut back, 3 bases at V and 1 base at J, with 18 bases in the middle. Germline-derived CDR1 and CDR2 are KGHSH and LQKENI. CDR3 protein: CASSPRTASLLNYGYTF. The CDR3, as DNA: TGTGCCAGCTCACCTAGGACGGCTTCCTTGCTTAACTATGGCTACACCTTC.

The rearrangement uses TRBV6-5 and TRBJ1-2; TRBD1 agrees at 9 bases. Germline V gene lookup returns CDR1 MNHEY and CDR2 SVGAGI. V dropped 6 bases and J dropped 3; count of bases not matched to a gene: 8. The CDR3 consists of 15 residues. The CDR3 coding sequence is TGTGCCAGCAGGCGGCCGGGACAGGGCGACTATGGCTACACCTTC. It codes for CASRRPGQGDYGYTF.